These T cell receptor beta chains were read from a single sample in a study of human T cells and chemical hapten exposure. TCRdb recomputed calls from the RACE reads with MiXCR, one row per CDR3 protein. The table shows roughly 120,000 distinct CDR3 sequences, with 13% occurring only once. The sequences come from whole blood, collected in connection with sensitization to the hapten diphenylcyclopropenone (DPC). All receptors derive from a woman aged 18-29 years with alopecia areata. Some clones in this sample may be carry-over from other donors' samples. The CDR3 runs from the conserved cysteine through the conserved F or W. A D gene is named only where the DNA matches it firmly. For some rows the clone size is stated as once, few or many, or as a class when expanded; others skip it.

size	V	D	J	length	DNA	CDR3
NA	TRBV7-6	NA	TRBJ1-1	13	TGTGCCAGCAGCCTCTGGACAGACACTGAAGCTTTCTTT	CASSLWTDTEAFF
NA	TRBV12-3/TRBV12-4	TRBD1	TRBJ2-7	13	TGTGCCAGCCGAGGGACAGGGAGGGACGAGCAGTACTTC	CASRGTGRDEQYF
many	TRBV7-9	NA	TRBJ1-2	13	TGTGCCAGCAGCTTGGCAGGGAGCTATGGCTACACCTTC	CASSLAGSYGYTF
few	TRBV3-1	TRBD1	TRBJ2-7	15	TGTGCCAGCAGTCCTACGCCGACAGGGTCCTACGAGCAGTACTTC	CASSPTPTGSYEQYF
NA	TRBV5-1	TRBD1	TRBJ1-2	14	TGCGCCAGCAGCTCGGACAGGGCTAACTATGGCTACACCTTC	CASSSDRANYGYTF
few	TRBV30	TRBD1	TRBJ1-6	15	TGTGCCTGGAGTAGGGACAGTCTTTATAATTCACCCCTCCACTTT	CAWSRDSLYNSPLHF
NA	TRBV28	NA	TRBJ2-1	14	TGTGCCAGCAGTTTAGACCAAGCCTCCACTGAGCAGTTCTTC	CASSLDQASTEQFF
many	TRBV29-1	TRBD2	TRBJ2-1	15	TGCAGCGTTGAACCCCAGCGGGGGGCCCCCAATGAGCAGTTCTTC	CSVEPQRGAPNEQFF
NA	TRBV11-1	TRBD2	TRBJ2-1	15	TGTGCCAGCAGCTATTTAGCGGGGGGGCCGAAGGAGCAGTTCTTC	CASSYLAGGPKEQFF
many	TRBV11-2	NA	TRBJ1-4	12	TGTGCCAGCAGCTTAGGGCCTGAAAAACTGTTTTTT	CASSLGPEKLFF
NA	TRBV4-3	TRBD1	TRBJ2-1	14	TGCGCCAGCAGCCAAGAGGGAGCGACAGGGGGGCAGTTCTTC	CASSQEGATGGQFF
NA	TRBV18	NA	TRBJ2-5	12	TGTGCCAGCTCACCAGAACAAGAGACCCAGTACTTC	CASSPEQETQYF
NA	TRBV20-1	NA	TRBJ2-3	14	TGCAGTGCCAGTCGTGCGGGGGCAATAGATACGCAGTATTTT	CSASRAGAIDTQYF
NA	TRBV9	TRBD1	TRBJ2-1	16	TGTGCCAGCAGCGTAGCTCCACAGGGGGCCTACAATGAGCAGTTCTTC	CASSVAPQGAYNEQFF
NA	TRBV29-1	NA	TRBJ2-5	14	TGCAGCGGCACGGGACTCAGTGTCCAAGAGACCCAGTACTTC	CSGTGLSVQETQYF
NA	TRBV7-2	NA	TRBJ2-3	13	TGTGCCAGCAGCTTCGGAGCCTCAGATACGCAGTATTTT	CASSFGASDTQYF
few	TRBV6-6	NA	TRBJ2-7	14	TGTGCCAGCAGTCCCCGGGACTTGTCCTACGAGCAGTACTTC	CASSPRDLSYEQYF
once	TRBV10-3	TRBD2	TRBJ2-7	14	TGTGCCATCAGCACTGTAGCGGGGGCCCTCGAGCAGTACTTC	CAISTVAGALEQYF
many	TRBV7-9	NA	TRBJ1-4	16	TGTGCCAGCAGCTTAGATTTCGGAGGAACTAATGAAAAACTGTTTTTT	CASSLDFGGTNEKLFF
NA	TRBV7-2	NA	TRBJ2-3	15	TGTGCCAGCAGCCCCCATGGGGGTACCACAGATACGCAGTATTTT	CASSPHGGTTDTQYF
NA	TRBV6-2/TRBV6-3	NA	TRBJ1-2	15	TGTGCCAGCTCATTACTCCAGACCGTTAACTATGGCTACACCTTC	CASSLLQTVNYGYTF
many	TRBV7-2	TRBD2	TRBJ2-3	15	TGTGCCAGCAGCTCCCTAGCGGGGATCACAGATACGCAGTATTTT	CASSSLAGITDTQYF
few	TRBV6-5	TRBD2	TRBJ2-3	15	TGTGCCAGCATGCGCGGGGGGGCCGATACAGATACGCAGTATTTT	CASMRGGADTDTQYF
NA	TRBV11-2	NA	TRBJ2-3	14	TGTGCCAGCAGCTCCGCCCAGGGTACAGATACGCAGTATTTT	CASSSAQGTDTQYF
few	TRBV6-2/TRBV6-3	NA	TRBJ2-7	13	TGTGCCAGCAGTTCCCCGGAATACTACGAGCAGTACTTC	CASSSPEYYEQYF
many	TRBV27	TRBD1	TRBJ2-7	15	TGTGCCAGCAGTTTATCCGCAGGGACAGCCTACGAGCAGTACTTC	CASSLSAGTAYEQYF
few	TRBV29-1	NA	TRBJ1-2	16	TGCAGCGTCCTGACCCCTAGTCAGATTGTCTCCTATGGCTACACCTTC	CSVLTPSQIVSYGYTF
NA	TRBV30	NA	TRBJ2-3	12	TGTGCCTGGGGTGGAAAGGGGGATACGCAGTATTTT	CAWGGKGDTQYF
NA	TRBV5-1	TRBD2	TRBJ2-3	15	TGCGCCAGCAGCTTGCTAGCGGGGGAATCAAATACGCAGTATTTT	CASSLLAGESNTQYF
NA	TRBV3-1	NA	TRBJ2-2	16	TGTGCCAGCAGCCAAGTTGGGACACCTAACACCGGGGAGCTGTTTTTT	CASSQVGTPNTGELFF
NA	TRBV6-6	TRBD1	TRBJ2-7	14	TGTGCCAGCAGTTACAGGGGGCTGGGATACGAGCAGTACTTC	CASSYRGLGYEQYF
few	TRBV2	TRBD1	TRBJ2-5	15	TGTGCCAGCAGTGGGCCGGGTACAGGGGAAAGGACCCAGTACTTC	CASSGPGTGERTQYF
few	TRBV9	NA	TRBJ1-4	16	TGTGCCAGCAGCCAGACAGGTACCGCAACTAATGAAAAACTGTTTTTT	CASSQTGTATNEKLFF
few	TRBV3-1	NA	TRBJ1-4	15	TGTGCCAGCAGCCAGACAACTTCAACTAATGAAAAACTGTTTTTT	CASSQTTSTNEKLFF
many	TRBV7-2	NA	TRBJ2-2	12	TGTGCCAGCAGCTTATCGTCCGGGGAGCTGTTTTTT	CASSLSSGELFF